The text below deals with one T cell receptor beta chain. No antigen is known for it. Construction of TCR beta libraries was performed using quantitative 5'-RACE with molecular barcodes. From the 5' RACE reads, TCRdb called clonotypes with MiXCR, one entry per CDR3 protein. Here the sample spans some 700,000 distinct CDR3 sequences, roughly 19% being singletons. The data derive from a study of CD8 T cells in ankylosing spondylitis. Overall study results and limits: About 8 highly homologous variants made up a TCR beta motif, and this motif appeared characteristic of ankylosing spondylitis blood. Clones linked to disease were reported to show significant enrichment in matched ankylosing spondylitis synovial fluid.

This CDR3 is 17 amino acids long. Unmatched junction bases numbered 11, after V lost 2 bases and J lost 4 bases. The germline gives CDR1 SGHVS, CDR2 FQNEAQ. The receptor was isolated from a male donor with ankylosing spondylitis. Specimen: blood, either unsorted or a sorted T cell fraction (not recorded which). V is TRBV7-8 and J is TRBJ2-1; 7 nucleotides match TRBD2. The CDR3 here is CASSLRPRDGGYNEQFF. The CDR3 bases are TGTGCCAGCAGCTTACGGCCTAGAGACGGGGGGTACAATGAGCAGTTCTTC.